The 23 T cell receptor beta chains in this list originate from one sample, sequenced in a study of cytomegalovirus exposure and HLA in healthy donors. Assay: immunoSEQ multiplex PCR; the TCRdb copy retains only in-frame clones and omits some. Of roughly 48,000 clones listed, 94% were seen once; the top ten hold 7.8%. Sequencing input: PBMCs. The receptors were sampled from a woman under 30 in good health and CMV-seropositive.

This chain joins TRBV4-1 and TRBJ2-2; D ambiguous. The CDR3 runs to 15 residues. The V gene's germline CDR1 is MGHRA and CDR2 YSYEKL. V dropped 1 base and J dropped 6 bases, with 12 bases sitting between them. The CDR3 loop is CASSQVAIQAGELFF. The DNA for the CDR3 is TGCGCCAGCAGCCAAGTTGCGATTCAGGCCGGGGAGCTGTTTTTT.

The CDR3 nucleotides read TGCGCCAGCAGCCAAGGGGTAGCGGGAGGAGAGACCCAGTACTTC. It specifies CASSQGVAGGETQYF. This chain uses TRBV4-1 with TRBJ2-5, with 10 nucleotides matching TRBD2. The CDR3 extends over 15 amino acids. V was pared by 1 base and J by 4 bases, with 3 bases of the junction left unmatched. Germline loops: CDR1 MGHRA, CDR2 YSYEKL.

The CDR3 is CASSQGISSGDTQYF. The DNA of the CDR3 is TGTGCCAGCAGCCAAGGTATATCCTCCGGAGATACGCAGTATTTT. The rearrangement uses TRBV14 and TRBJ2-3; D ambiguous. The V end lost 1 base, the J end lost 5 bases, and 13 bases lay between the germline ends. Germline assignment: CDR1 SGHDN and CDR2 FVKESK. The CDR3 runs 15 residues.

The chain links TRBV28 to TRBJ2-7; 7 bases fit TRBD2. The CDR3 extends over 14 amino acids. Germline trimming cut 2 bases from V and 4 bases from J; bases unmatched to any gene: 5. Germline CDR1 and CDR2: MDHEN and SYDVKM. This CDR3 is CASSLPGTIYEQYF. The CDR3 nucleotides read TGTGCCAGCAGTTTACCCGGGACTATATACGAGCAGTACTTC.

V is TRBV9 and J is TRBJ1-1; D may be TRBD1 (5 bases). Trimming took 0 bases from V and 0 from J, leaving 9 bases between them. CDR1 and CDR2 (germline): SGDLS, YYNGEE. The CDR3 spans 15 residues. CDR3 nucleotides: TGTGCCAGCAGCGTAGGCCAGGGCTTGAACACTGAAGCTTTCTTT. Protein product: CASSVGQGLNTEAFF. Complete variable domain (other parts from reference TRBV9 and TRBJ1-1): DSGVTQTPKHLITATGQRVTLRCSPRSGDLSVYWYQQSLDQGLQFLIQYYNGEERAKGNILERFSAQQFPDLHSELNLSSLELGDSALYFCASSVGQGLNTEAFFGQGTRLTVV.

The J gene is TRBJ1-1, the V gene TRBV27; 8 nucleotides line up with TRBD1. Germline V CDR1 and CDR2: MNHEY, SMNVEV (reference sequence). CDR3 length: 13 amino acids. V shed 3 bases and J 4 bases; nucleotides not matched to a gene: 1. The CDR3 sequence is CASSFTGGTEAFF. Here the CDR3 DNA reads TGTGCCAGCAGTTTTACAGGGGGCACTGAAGCTTTCTTT.

CDR3 DNA: TGTGCCAGCCGGGACTCATCACCCTCTGGAAACACCATATATTTT. It specifies CASRDSSPSGNTIYF. This chain uses TRBV19 with TRBJ1-3, with D tentatively TRBD1 (5 bases). The germline V gene encodes CDR1 LNHDA and CDR2 SQIVND (reference sequence). V was trimmed by 9 bases and J by 0 bases, leaving 15 bases between them. The CDR3 extends over 15 amino acids.

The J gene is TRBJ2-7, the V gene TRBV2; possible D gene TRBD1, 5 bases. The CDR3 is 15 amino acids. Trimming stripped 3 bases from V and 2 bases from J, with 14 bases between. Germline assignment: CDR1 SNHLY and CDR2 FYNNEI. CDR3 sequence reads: CASSDTNRITYEQYF. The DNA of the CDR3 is TGTGCCAGCAGTGATACCAACAGGATAACCTACGAGCAGTACTTC. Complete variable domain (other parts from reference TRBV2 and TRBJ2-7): EPEVTQTPSHQVTQMGQEVILRCVPISNHLYFYWYRQILGQKVEFLVSFYNNEISEKSEIFDDQFSVERPDGSNFTLKIRSTKLEDSAMYFCASSDTNRITYEQYFGPGTRLTVT.

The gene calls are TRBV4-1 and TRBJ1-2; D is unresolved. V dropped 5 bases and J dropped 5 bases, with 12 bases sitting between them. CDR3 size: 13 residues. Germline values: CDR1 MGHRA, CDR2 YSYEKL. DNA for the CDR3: TGCGCCAGCAGCGACATCCCGGGGTATGGCTACACCTTC. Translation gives CASSDIPGYGYTF.

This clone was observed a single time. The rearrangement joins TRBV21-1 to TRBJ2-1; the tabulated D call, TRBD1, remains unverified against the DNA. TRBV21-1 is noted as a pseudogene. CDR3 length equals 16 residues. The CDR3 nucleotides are TGTGCCAGCAGCGACGACACCGGACAGTCTAGCAATGAGCAGTTCTTC. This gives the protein CASSDDTGQSSNEQFF.

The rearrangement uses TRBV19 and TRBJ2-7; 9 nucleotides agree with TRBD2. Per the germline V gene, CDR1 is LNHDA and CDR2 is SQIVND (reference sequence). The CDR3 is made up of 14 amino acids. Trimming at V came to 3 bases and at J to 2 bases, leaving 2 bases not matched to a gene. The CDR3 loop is CASSITSGPYEQYF. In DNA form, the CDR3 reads TGTGCCAGTAGTATTACTAGCGGGCCCTACGAGCAGTACTTC.

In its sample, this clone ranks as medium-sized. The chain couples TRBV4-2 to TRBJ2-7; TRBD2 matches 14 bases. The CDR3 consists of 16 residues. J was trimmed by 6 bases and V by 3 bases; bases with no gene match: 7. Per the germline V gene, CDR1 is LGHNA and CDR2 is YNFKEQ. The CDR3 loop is CASSQGLAGEWSEQYF. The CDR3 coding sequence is TGTGCCAGCAGCCAGGGACTAGCGGGAGAGTGGAGCGAGCAGTACTTC.

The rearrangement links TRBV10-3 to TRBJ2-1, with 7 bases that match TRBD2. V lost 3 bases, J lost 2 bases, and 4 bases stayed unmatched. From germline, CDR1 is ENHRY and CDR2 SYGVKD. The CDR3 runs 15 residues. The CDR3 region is CAISDSGNTYNEQFF. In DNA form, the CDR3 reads TGTGCCATCAGTGACAGCGGGAACACCTACAATGAGCAGTTCTTC.

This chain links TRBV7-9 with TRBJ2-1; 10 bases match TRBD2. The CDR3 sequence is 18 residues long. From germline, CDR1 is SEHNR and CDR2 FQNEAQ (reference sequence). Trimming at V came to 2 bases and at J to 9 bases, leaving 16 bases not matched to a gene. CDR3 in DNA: TGTGCCAGCAGCTTATTGGTTGGTAGCGGGAGGTGGGTCAGTGAGCAGTTCTTC. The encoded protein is CASSLLVGSGRWVSEQFF.

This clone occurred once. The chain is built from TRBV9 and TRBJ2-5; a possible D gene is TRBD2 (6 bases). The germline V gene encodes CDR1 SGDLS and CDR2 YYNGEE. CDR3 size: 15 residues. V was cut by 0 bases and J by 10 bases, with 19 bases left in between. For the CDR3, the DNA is TGTGCCAGCAGCGTAGGATTGGGGGGAGCTAGGGACCAGTACTTC. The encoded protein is CASSVGLGGARDQYF.

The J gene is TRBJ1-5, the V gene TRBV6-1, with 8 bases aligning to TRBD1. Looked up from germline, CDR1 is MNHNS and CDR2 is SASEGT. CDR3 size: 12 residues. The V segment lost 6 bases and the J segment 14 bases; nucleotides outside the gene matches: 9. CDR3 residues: CASSSGTGSKHF. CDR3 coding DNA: TGTGCCAGCAGCTCCGGGACAGGCTCCAAGCATTTT.

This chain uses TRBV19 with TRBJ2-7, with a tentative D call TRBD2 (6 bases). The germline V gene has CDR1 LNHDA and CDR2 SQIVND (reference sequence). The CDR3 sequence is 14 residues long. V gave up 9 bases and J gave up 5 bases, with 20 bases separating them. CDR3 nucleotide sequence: TGTGCCAGGGACCTTGGGCGATGCGGGAACGAGCAGTACTTC. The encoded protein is CARDLGRCGNEQYF.

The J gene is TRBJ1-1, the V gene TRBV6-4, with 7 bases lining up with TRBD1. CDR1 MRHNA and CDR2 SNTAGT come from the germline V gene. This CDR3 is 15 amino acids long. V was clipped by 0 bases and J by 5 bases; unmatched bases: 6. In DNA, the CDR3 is TGTGCCAGCAGTGACTCGTCCAGGGGGGTTACTGAAGCTTTCTTT. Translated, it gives CASSDSSRGVTEAFF.

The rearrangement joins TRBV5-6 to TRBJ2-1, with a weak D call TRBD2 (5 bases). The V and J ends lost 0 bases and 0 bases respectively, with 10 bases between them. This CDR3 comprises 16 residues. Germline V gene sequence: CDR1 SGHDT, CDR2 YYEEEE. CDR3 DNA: TGTGCCAGCAGCTTGGCCGGGGATAGCTCCTACAATGAGCAGTTCTTC. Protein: CASSLAGDSSYNEQFF.

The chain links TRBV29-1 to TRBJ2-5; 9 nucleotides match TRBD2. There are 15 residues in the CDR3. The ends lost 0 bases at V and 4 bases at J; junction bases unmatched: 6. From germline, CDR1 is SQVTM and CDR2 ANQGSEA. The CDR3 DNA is TGCAGCGTTGAAGATCGGGCGGGAGGGCGAGAGACCCAGTACTTC. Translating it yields CSVEDRAGGRETQYF.

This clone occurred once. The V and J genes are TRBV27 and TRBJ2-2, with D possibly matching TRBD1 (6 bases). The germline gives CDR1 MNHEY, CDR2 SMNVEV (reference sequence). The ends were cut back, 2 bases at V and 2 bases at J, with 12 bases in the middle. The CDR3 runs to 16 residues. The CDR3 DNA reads TGTGCCAGCAGTTTAGCAGGGGTCCTTAACACCGGGGAGCTGTTTTTT. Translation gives CASSLAGVLNTGELFF.

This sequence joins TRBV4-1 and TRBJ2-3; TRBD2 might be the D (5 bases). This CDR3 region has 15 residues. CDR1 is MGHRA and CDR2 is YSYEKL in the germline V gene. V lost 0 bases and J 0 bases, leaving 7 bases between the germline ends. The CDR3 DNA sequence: TGCGCCAGCAGCCAAGATTCGGGAAGCACAGATACGCAGTATTTT. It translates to CASSQDSGSTDTQYF.

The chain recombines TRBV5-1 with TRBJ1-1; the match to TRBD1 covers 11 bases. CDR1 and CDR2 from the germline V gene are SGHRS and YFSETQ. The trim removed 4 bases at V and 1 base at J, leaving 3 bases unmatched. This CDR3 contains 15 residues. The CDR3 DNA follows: TGCGCCAGCAGCGCCGGGACAGGGGGGAACACTGAAGCTTTCTTT. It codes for CASSAGTGGNTEAFF.